The clone carrying this T cell receptor beta chain was seen at least ten times. This record belongs to a study of regulatory T cells in long-lasting Graves disease. Relying on iRepertoire HTBI primers and Arm-PCR of CDR3 regions, the team built TCR beta libraries. TCRdb called the multiplex PCR reads again in MiXCR, with one record for every CDR3 protein. The table shows about 620,000 distinct CDR3 sequences, with 15% to 20% occurring only once. As to time point: newly diagnosed GD, antithyroid drugs for less than 3 months. After RNA was extracted from PBMCs, the TCR library was made from it. The germline V and J ends were trimmed by 5 bases and 5 bases, with 12 bases remaining between them. This CDR3 region has 13 residues. CDR1 and CDR2 from the germline V gene are LNHDA and SQIVND (reference sequence). This sample was also put to use in a study of T cells in Graves' hyperthyroidism and ophthalmopathy. As that report states: Peripheral blood also featured most of the thyroid clonotypes expanded above 0.001.

The starting material was peripheral blood mononuclear cells (PBMCs), obtained at new diagnosis, from a patient treated with antithyroid drugs. This chain uses TRBV19 with TRBJ1-1, with D hard to call. This sequence originates from a woman aged 25 to 39 with Graves disease. The DNA for the CDR3 is TGTGCCAGTAGTTATGGGGAAAGTACTGAAGCTTTCTTT. This gives the protein CASSYGESTEAFF.